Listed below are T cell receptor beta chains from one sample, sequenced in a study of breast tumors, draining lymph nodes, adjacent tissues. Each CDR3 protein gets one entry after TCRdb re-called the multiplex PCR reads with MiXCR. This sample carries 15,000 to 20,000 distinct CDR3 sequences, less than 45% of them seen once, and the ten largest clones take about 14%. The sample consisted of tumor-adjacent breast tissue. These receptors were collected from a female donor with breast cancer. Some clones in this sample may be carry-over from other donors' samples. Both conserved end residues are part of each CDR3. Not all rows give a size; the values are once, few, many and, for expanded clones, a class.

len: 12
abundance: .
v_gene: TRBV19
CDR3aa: CAVGNPSYEQYF

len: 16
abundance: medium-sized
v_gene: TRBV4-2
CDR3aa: CASSQGEAGPDQPQHF

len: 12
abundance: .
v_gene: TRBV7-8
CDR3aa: CASSAPYNEQFF

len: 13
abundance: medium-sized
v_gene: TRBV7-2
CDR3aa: CASSGLGGSEQYF

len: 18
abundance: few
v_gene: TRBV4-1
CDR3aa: CASSQDLWDRASTDTQYF

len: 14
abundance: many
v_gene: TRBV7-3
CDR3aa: CASSSGTIGDTQYF

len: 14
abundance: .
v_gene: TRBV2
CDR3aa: CASTQWGPNQPQHF

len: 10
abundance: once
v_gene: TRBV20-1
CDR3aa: CSAPNEKLFF

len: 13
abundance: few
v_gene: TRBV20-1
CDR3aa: CSASGRVYNEQFF

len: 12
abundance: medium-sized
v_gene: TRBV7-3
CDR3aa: CASSLIGETQYF

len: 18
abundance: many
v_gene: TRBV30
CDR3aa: CAWSVPRGRLGGADTQYF

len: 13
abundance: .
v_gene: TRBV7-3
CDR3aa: CASSSLPPYGYTF

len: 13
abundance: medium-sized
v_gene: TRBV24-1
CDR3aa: CATSDLGGRGYTF

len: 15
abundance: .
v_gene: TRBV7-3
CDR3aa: CASGHDSSGANVLPF

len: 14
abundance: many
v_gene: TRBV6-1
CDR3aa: CASSVAGGPYEQFF

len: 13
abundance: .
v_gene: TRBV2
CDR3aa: CASTIQGSYGYTF

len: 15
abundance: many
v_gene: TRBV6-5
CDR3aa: CASSTDRGPNQPQHF

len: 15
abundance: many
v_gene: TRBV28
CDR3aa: CASSFPDRGDYEQYF

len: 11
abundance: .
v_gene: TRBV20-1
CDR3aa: CSATNSYEQYF

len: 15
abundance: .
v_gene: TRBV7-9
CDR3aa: CASSWLRQGPDMQYF

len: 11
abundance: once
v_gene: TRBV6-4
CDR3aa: CASRVSETQYF

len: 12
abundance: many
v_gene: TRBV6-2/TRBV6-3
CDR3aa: CASSRTRDIQYF

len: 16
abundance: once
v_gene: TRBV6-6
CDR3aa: CASTNKGAGEGGGYTF

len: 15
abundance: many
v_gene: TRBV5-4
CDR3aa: CASSFGIPTNEKLFF

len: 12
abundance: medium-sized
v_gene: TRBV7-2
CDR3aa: CASSPKGVVYTF

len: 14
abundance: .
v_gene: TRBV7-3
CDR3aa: CASSLGGETYEQYF

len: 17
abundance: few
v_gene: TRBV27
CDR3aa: CASSSPGTGSGANVLTF

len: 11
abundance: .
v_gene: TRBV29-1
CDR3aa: CSVSGYNEQFF

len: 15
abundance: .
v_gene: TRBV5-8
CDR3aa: CASSPLTTTSEKLFF

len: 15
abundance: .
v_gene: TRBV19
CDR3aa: CASSIKGQGGYGYTF

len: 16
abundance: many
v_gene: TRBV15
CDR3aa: CATSRAGHRGVETQYF

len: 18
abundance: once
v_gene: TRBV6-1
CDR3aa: CASSEIGQGAFSGNTIYF

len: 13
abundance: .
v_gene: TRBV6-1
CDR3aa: CASNDISNTEAFF

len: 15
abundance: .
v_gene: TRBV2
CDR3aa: CASSGGQAANQPQHF

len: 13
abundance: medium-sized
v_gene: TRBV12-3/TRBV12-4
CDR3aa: CASSTGTIQKLFF

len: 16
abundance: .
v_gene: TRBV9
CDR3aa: CASSVGTGGIAYEQFF

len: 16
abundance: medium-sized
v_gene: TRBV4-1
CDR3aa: CASSQGVREGRREQYF

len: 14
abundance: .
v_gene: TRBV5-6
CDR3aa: CASSSGTGGTGYTF

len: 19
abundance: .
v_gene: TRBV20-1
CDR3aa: CSARDLRRGLAGRADTQYF

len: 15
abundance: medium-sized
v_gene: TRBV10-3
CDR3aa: CAISEQPNVADTQYF

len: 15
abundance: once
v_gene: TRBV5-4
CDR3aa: CASSFSREDYNEQFF

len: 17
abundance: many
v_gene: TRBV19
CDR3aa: CASSIWRGRYSNQPQHF

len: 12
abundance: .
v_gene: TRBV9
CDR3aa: CASSGLRDEQFF

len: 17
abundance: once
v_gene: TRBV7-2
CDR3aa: CASGLDRREGPYNEQFF

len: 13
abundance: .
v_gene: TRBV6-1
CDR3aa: CASSQARAQTQYF

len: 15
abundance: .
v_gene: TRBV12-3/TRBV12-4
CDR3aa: CASSRKAGRDYEQYF